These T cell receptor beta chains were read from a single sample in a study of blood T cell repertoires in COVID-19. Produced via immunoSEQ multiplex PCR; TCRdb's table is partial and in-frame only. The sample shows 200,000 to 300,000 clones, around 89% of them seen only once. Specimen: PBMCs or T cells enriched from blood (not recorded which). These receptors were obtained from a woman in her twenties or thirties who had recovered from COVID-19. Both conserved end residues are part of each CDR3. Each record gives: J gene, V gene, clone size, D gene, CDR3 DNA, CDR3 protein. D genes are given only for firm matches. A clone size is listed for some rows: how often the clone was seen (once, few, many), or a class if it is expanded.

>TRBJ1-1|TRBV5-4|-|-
TGTGCCAGCAGCTTCCAGAAGAACACTGAAGCTTTCTTT
CASSFQKNTEAFF
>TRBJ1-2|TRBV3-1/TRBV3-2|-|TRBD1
TGTGCCAGCAGCCAAGACCCAGGACAGGGGGACTATGGCTACACCTTC
CASSQDPGQGDYGYTF
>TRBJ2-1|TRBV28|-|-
TGTGCCAGCAGCCACCACAGTAGGTCCTACAATGAGCAGTTCTTC
CASSHHSRSYNEQFF
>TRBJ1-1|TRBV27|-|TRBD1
TGTGCCAGCAGTGCGGGACAGTTCACTGAAGCTTTCTTT
CASSAGQFTEAFF
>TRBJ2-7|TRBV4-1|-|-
TGCGCCAGCAGCCAAGGACGAGGAGAGCAGTACTTC
CASSQGRGEQYF
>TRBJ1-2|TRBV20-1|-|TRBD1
TGCAGTGCTAGTCCACAGACAGGGTATGGCTACACCTTC
CSASPQTGYGYTF
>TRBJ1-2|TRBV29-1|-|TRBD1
TGCAGCGTTGGGAAAGGGACAGGAGGACCCTATGGCTACACCTTC
CSVGKGTGGPYGYTF
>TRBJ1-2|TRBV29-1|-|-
TGCAGCGTTGCCCTTGGAGGGCTGGCTAACTATGGCTACACCTTC
CSVALGGLANYGYTF
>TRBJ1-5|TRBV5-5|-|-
TGTGCCAGCAGCTTGGCCGTCATCACGGAGAATCAGCCCCAGCATTTT
CASSLAVITENQPQHF
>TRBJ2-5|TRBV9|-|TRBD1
TGTGCCAGCAGCGCGACAGGGGGGCAAGAGACCCAGTACTTC
CASSATGGQETQYF
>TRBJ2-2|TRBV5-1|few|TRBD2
TGCGCCAGCAGCTTGGTTTCTGGACTAGCTTCCGGCGGGGAGCTGTTTTTT
CASSLVSGLASGGELFF
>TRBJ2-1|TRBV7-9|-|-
TGTGCCAGCAGGGCCGGGAGCGGTGAGCAGTTCTTC
CASRAGSGEQFF
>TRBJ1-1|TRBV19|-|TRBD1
TGTGCCAGTGCGCCAGGGGGATTTACTGAAGCTTTCTTT
CASAPGGFTEAFF
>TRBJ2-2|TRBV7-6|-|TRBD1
TGTGCCAGCAGGCGGGACAGGGTAGGCGGGGAGCTGTTTTTT
CASRRDRVGGELFF
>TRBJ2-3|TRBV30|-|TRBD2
TGTGCCTGGATTTTAGCGGGAGGGCCAGATACGCAGTATTTT
CAWILAGGPDTQYF
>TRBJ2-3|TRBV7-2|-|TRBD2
TGTGCCAGCAGCTTAGGGGGACTAGCGGGAGGTACGCAGTATTTT
CASSLGGLAGGTQYF
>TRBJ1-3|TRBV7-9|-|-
TGTGCCAGCAGCTTAGCGGTACAGAATTCTGGAAACACCATATATTTT
CASSLAVQNSGNTIYF
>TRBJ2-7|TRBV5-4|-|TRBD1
TGTGCCAGCAGCTTGGGGACAGGGCCCTACGAGCAGTACTTC
CASSLGTGPYEQYF
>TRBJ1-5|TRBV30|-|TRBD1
TGTGCCTGGAGTCTTCCGGGACAGGGGTCGATCTTAAATCAGCCCCAGCATTTT
CAWSLPGQGSILNQPQHF
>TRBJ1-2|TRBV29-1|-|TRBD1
TGCAGCGTTCCGGGACAGGGGAGATCTGGCTACACCTTC
CSVPGQGRSGYTF
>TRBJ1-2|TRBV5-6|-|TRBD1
TGTGCCAGCAGCTTGGGCCTACATTACAGGGGGCCCTATGGCTACACCTTC
CASSLGLHYRGPYGYTF
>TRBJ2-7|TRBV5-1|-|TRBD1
TGCGCCAACCCGTTGGGAATGATGACAGGGCCCTACGAGCAGTACTTC
CANPLGMMTGPYEQYF
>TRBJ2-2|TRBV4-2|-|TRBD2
TGTGCCAGCAGCCTAAGACTAGCGGGTAGCACCGGGGAGCTGTTTTTT
CASSLRLAGSTGELFF
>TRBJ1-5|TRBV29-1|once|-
TGCAGCATAGACAGGATCCGTCAGCCCCAGCATTTT
CSIDRIRQPQHF
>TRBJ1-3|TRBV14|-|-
TGTGCCAGCAGCCAAATGATGCAGGGGAACACCATATATTTT
CASSQMMQGNTIYF
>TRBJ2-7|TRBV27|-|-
TGTGCCAGCAGTCCGGGGAGAAGTATTTACGAGCAGTACTTC
CASSPGRSIYEQYF
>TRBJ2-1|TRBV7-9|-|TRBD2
TGTGCCAGCGGATTAGCGGGAGGGGGTGAGCAGTTCTTC
CASGLAGGGEQFF